This T cell receptor beta chain stems from a study of T cells in women clearing cervical HPV infection. About the research overall: Cases' blood sampling followed lesion detection by median roughly 150 days (90 to 200). General study results and limits: A classifier using richness and V gene abundances reached an AUC of approximately 0.79. Cases carried less TRBV6-7 than controls: 0.11% versus 0.16%.

Details on this clone: Antigen unknown. The observed sequence ends 3 residues before the CDR3 terminus, with the missing tail filled in from the germline J gene.

CDR1 is SNHLY and CDR2 is FYNNEI in the germline V gene. CDR3 size: 14 residues. Profiled with immunoSEQ multiplex PCR; TCRdb holds only in-frame clones, not every one. Its clone listing holds around 33,000 clones. The J gene is TRBJ2-3, the V gene TRBV2; 9 nucleotides line up with TRBD2. Input material: blood buffy coat. The sequence was collected from a woman aged 18 to 75 with a cervical HPV16 infection that either progressed to CIN3+ or cleared (not recorded which). The sequenced part of the CDR3 DNA is TGTGCCAGCAAACTAGCGGGCCGGTTTGGGACG. It yields the protein CASKLAGRFGT. The entire CDR3 reads CASKLAGRFGTQYF.